These 7 T cell receptor beta chains were all obtained from the same sample, sequenced in a study of shared clonotypes between healthy human individuals. Method: immunoSEQ multiplex PCR; TCRdb's copy keeps in-frame clones and lacks some. Of 2 million to 2.5 million clones listed, approximately 90% are singletons. Sequencing was performed on naive CD4+ T cells from PBMCs. The subset is: CD45RA+ positively selected. The source of these receptors is a man aged 18-30 years in good health. Some clones in this sample may be carry-over from other donors' samples.

The V gene is TRBV19, the J gene TRBJ1-1, with D possibly TRBD1 on 5 matching bases. The CDR3 sequence is 14 residues long. Germline CDR1 LNHDA, CDR2 SQIVND (reference sequence). V lost 3 bases, J lost 6 bases, and 14 bases lay in between. CDR3 sequence (DNA): TGTGCCAGTAGTATCCGGGGGGTTGGGGCTGAAGCTTTCTTT. The encoded protein is CASSIRGVGAEAFF.

The chain uses TRBV28 and TRBJ2-7; D uncertain. V shed 8 bases and J shed 3 bases, with 20 bases lying between them. The CDR3 covers 15 residues. Germline V gene sequence: CDR1 MDHEN, CDR2 SYDVKM. The CDR3 nucleotides read TGTGCCAGCTCCCTACCACTGGGCTCCTACTACGAGCAGTACTTC. Protein sequence: CASSLPLGSYYEQYF.

The chain combines TRBV28 with TRBJ2-5; D remains unclear. The V end lost 3 bases, the J end lost 1 base, and 12 bases lay between the germline ends. The CDR3 is 15 residues long. The germline V gene encodes CDR1 MDHEN and CDR2 SYDVKM. The CDR3 here is CASSFLRRSQETQYF. The CDR3 DNA sequence: TGTGCCAGCAGTTTTTTGAGGAGAAGCCAAGAGACCCAGTACTTC.

This clone was seen only once. The chain uses TRBV19 and TRBJ2-1, with 8 bases fitting TRBD1. Trimming cost V 6 bases and J 5 bases; bases outside gene matches: 3. This CDR3 is 13 amino acids long. The germline V gene has CDR1 LNHDA and CDR2 SQIVND (reference sequence). The CDR3 DNA follows: TGTGCCAGTAGGGACAGGGTTAACAATGAGCAGTTCTTC. Its translation: CASRDRVNNEQFF.

This chain uses TRBV18 with TRBJ1-4, with D unclear. The CDR3 runs 16 residues. The V and J ends lost 0 bases and 0 bases respectively, with 8 bases between them. Germline V gene data show CDR1 as KGHSH and CDR2 as LQKENI. The CDR3 sequence is CASSPPSTPTNEKLFF. The DNA of the CDR3 is TGTGCCAGCTCACCACCGTCCACGCCAACTAATGAAAAACTGTTTTTT.

The chain recombines TRBV27 with TRBJ1-2; D is possibly TRBD1 (6 bases). With 3 bases removed from V and 7 bases from J, the gap between germline ends came to 15 bases. CDR3 length equals 14 residues. Germline V gene sequence: CDR1 MNHEY, CDR2 SMNVEV (reference sequence). CDR3 sequence (DNA): TGTGCCAGCAGTTTCGGGGGGGGGCGCGGTGGCTACACCTTC. It translates to CASSFGGGRGGYTF.

The chain is built from TRBV28 and TRBJ2-6; 8 positions agree with TRBD2. Germline loops: CDR1 MDHEN, CDR2 SYDVKM. Germline trimming cut 10 bases from V and 0 bases from J; bases unmatched to any gene: 8. The CDR3 sequence is 16 residues long. Here the CDR3 reads CAIGGASRSGANVLTF. The DNA of the CDR3 is TGTGCCATCGGGGGGGCCTCACGCTCTGGGGCCAACGTCCTGACTTTC.